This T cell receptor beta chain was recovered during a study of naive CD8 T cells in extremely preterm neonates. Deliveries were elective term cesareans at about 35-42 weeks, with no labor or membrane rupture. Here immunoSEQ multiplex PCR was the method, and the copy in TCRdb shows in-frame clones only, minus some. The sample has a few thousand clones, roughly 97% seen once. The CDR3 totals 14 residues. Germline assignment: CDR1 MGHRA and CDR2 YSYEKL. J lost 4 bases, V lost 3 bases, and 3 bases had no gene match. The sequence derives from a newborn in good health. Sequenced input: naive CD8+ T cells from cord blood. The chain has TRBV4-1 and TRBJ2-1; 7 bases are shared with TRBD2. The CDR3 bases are TGCGCCAGCAGCCATCCTAGCGGTTACAATGAGCAGTTCTTC. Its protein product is CASSHPSGYNEQFF.